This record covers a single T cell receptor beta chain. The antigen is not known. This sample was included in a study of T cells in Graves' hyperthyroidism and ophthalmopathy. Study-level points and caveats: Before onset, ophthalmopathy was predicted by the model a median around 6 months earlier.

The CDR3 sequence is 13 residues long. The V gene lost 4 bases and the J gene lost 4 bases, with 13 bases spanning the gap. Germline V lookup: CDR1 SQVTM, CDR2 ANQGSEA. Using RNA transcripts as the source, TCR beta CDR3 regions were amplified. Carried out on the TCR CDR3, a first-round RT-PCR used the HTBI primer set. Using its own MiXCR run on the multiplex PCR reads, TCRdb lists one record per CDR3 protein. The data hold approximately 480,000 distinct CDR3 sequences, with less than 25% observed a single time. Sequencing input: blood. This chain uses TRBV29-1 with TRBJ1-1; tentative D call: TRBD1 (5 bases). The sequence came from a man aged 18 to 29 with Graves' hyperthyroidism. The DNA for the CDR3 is TGCAGCGTTGGTGGGGGAAGGGGCACTGAAGCTTTCTTT. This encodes CSVGGGRGTEAFF.